Listed here are 3 T cell receptor beta chains from one sample, sequenced in a study of PD-L1 blockade in urothelial cancer. Sequenced by immunoSEQ multiplex PCR; TCRdb stores in-frame clones only, minus some. The sample shows 100,000 to 150,000 clones, about 84% of them seen only once. Time point of the sample: peripheral blood 6 weeks after treatment start. Source: PBMCs, taken around atezolizumab (anti-PD-L1) treatment. The receptor set was obtained from a man aged 45 to 65 with urothelial cancer.

The rearrangement joins TRBV18 to TRBJ1-1; 7 nucleotides match TRBD1. The CDR3 runs to 13 residues. CDR1 KGHSH and CDR2 LQKENI come from the germline V gene. J gave up 3 bases and V 6 bases, and 4 bases lay outside the gene matches. CDR3 DNA: TGTGCCAGCTCCCAGGGGGTCGACACTGAAGCTTTCTTT. It translates to CASSQGVDTEAFF. The whole variable domain, filled in from reference TRBV18 and TRBJ1-1, reads NAGVMQNPRHLVRRRGQEARLRCSPMKGHSHVYWYRQLPEEGLKFMVYLQKENIIDESGMPKERFSAEFPKEGPSILRIQQVVRGDSAAYFCASSQGVDTEAFFGQGTRLTVV.

The rearrangement links TRBV6-1 to TRBJ2-1, with D possibly being TRBD1 (6 bases). V was trimmed by 7 bases and J by 2 bases, leaving 12 bases between them. The CDR3 loop spans 14 amino acids. Per the germline V gene, CDR1 is MNHNS and CDR2 is SASEGT. The CDR3: CASTWTETYNEQFF. The CDR3 nucleotides read TGTGCCAGCACTTGGACAGAGACCTACAATGAGCAGTTCTTC.

The CDR3, as DNA: TGCGCCAGCAGCCCGGCCACTAGCGGGAGGGTCCAAGAGACCCAGTACTTC. Amino acid sequence: CASSPATSGRVQETQYF. The chain combines TRBV5-1 with TRBJ2-5, with 13 positions matching TRBD2. The CDR3 sequence is 17 residues long. The germline V gene has CDR1 SGHRS and CDR2 YFSETQ. J lost 1 base, V lost 4 bases, and 7 bases had no gene match.